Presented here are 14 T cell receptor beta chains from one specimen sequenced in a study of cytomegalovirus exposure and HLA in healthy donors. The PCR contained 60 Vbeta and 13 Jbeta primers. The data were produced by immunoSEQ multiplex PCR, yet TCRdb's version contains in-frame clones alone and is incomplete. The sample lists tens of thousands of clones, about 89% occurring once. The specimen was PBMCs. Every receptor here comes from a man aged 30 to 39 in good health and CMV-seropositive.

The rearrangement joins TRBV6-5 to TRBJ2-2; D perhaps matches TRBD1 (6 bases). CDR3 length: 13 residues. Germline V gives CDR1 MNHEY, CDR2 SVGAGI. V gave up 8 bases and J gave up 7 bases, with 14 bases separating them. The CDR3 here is CASSSGVIGELFF. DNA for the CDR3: TGTGCCAGCTCATCAGGGGTTATCGGGGAGCTGTTTTTT.

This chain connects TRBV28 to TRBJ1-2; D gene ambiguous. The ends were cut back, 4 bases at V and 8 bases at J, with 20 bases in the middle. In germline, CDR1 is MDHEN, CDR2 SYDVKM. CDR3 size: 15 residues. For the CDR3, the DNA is TGTGCCAGCAGTTCCTATGTGAGGACCCGCGGGGGCTACACCTTC. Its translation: CASSSYVRTRGGYTF.

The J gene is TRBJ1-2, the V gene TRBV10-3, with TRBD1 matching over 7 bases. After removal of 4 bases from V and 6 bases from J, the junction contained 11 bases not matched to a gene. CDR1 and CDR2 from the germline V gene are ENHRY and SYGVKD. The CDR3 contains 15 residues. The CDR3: CAISGRTGTANGYTF. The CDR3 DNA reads TGTGCCATCAGTGGTCGAACCGGGACAGCGAATGGCTACACCTTC.

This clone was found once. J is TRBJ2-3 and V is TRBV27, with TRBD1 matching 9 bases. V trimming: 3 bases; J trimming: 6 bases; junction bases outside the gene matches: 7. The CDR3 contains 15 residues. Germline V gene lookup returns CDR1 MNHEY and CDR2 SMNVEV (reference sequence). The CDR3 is CASSLRDREGDTQYF. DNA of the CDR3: TGTGCCAGCAGTTTGCGGGACAGGGAGGGGGATACGCAGTATTTT.

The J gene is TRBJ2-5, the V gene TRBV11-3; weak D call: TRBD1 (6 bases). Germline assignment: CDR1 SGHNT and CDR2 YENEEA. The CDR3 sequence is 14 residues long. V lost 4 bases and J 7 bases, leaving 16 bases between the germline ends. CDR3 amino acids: CASSSGAASGTQYF. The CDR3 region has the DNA TGTGCCAGCAGCTCAGGGGCGGCAAGCGGGACCCAGTACTTC.

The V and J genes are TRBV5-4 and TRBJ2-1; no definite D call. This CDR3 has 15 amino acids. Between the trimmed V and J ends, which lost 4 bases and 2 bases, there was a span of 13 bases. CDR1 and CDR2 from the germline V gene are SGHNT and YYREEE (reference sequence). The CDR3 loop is CASSPDRSPYNEQFF. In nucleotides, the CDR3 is TGTGCCAGCAGCCCCGATCGGAGTCCCTACAATGAGCAGTTCTTC.

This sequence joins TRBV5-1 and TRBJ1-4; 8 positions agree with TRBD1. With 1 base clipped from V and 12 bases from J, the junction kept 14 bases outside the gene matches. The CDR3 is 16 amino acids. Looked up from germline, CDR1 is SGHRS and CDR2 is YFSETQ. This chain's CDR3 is CASSLRAGGATDELFF. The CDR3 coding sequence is TGCGCCAGCAGCTTGCGTGCAGGGGGCGCGACAGATGAACTGTTTTTT. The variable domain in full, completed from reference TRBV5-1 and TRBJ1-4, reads KAGVTQTPRYLIKTRGQQVTLSCSPISGHRSVSWYQQTPGQGLQFLFEYFSETQRNKGNFPGRFSGRQFSNSRSEMNVSTLELGDSALYLCASSLRAGGATDELFFGSGTQLSVL.

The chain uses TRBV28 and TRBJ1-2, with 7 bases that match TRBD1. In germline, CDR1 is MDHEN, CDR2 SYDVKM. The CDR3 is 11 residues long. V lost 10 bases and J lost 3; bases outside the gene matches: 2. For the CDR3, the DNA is TGTGCCACCGGACAGGACTATGGCTACACCTTC. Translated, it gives CATGQDYGYTF.

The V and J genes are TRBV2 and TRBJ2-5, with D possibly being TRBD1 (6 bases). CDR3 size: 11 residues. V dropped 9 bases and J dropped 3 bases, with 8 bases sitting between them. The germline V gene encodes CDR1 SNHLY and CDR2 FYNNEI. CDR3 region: CARGQKETQYF. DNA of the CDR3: TGTGCCAGGGGACAAAAAGAGACCCAGTACTTC.

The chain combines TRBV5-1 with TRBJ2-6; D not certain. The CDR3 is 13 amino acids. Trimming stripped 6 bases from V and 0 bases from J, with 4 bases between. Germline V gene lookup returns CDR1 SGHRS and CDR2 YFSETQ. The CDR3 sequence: CASMSSGANVLTF. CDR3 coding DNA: TGCGCCAGCATGAGCTCTGGGGCCAACGTCCTGACTTTC.

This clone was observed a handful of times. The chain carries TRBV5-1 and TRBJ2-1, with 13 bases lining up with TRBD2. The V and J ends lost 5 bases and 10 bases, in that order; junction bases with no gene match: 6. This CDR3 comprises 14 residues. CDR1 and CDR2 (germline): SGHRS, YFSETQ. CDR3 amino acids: CASRGLAGTEEQFF. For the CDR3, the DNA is TGCGCCAGCAGGGGACTAGCGGGAACAGAAGAGCAGTTCTTC. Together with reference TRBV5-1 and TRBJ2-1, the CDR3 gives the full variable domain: KAGVTQTPRYLIKTRGQQVTLSCSPISGHRSVSWYQQTPGQGLQFLFEYFSETQRNKGNFPGRFSGRQFSNSRSEMNVSTLELGDSALYLCASRGLAGTEEQFFGPGTRLTVL.

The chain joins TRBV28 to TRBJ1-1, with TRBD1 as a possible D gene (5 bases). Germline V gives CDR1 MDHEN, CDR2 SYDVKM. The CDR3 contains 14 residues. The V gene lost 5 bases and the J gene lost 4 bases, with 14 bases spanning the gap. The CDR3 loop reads CASSPQGTVTEAFF. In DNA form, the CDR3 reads TGTGCCAGCAGTCCGCAGGGTACGGTCACTGAAGCTTTCTTT.

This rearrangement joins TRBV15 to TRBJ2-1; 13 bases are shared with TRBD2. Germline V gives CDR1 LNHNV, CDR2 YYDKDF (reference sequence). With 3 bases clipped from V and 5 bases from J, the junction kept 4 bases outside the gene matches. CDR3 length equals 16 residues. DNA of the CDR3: TGTGCCACCAGCAGGGGACTAGCGGGATCGAACAATGAGCAGTTCTTC. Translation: CATSRGLAGSNNEQFF.

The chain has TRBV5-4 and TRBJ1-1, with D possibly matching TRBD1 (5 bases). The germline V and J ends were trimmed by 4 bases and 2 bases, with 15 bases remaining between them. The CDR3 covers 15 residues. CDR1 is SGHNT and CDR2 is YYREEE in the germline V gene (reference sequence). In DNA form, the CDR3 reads TGTGCCAGCAGCCCCCGTGGAGGGACTAACACTGAAGCTTTCTTT. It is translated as CASSPRGGTNTEAFF.